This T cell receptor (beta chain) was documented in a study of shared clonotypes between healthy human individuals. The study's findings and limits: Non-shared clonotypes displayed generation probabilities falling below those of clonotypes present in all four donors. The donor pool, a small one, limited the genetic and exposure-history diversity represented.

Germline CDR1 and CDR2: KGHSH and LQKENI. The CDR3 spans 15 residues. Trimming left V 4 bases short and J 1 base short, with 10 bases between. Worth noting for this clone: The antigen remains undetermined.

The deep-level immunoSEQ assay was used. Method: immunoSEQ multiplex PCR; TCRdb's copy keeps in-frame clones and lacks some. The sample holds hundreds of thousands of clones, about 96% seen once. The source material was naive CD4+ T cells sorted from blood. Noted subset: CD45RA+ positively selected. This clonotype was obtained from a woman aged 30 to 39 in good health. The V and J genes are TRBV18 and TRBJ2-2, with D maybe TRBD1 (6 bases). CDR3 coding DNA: TGTGCCAGCTCACTTGGACAGTGGAACACCGGGGAGCTGTTTTTT. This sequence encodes CASSLGQWNTGELFF.